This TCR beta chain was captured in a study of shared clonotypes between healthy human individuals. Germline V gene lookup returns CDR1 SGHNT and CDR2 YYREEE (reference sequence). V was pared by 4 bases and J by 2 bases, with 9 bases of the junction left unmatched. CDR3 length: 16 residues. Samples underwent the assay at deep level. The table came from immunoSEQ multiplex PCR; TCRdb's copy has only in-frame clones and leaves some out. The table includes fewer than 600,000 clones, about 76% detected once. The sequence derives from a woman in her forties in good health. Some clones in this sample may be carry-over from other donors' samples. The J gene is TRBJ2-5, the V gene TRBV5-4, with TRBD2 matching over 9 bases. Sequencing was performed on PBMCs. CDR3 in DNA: TGTGCCAGCAGCACAGGTGGACTAGCGCCTCAAGAGACCCAGTACTTC. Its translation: CASSTGGLAPQETQYF.